These 32 T cell receptor beta chains were sequenced from one sample in a study of T cell changes during pregnancy in multiple sclerosis. Using immunoSEQ multiplex PCR, the repertoire was profiled, and TCRdb retains in-frame clones only, with some absent. The sample carries around 77,000 clones, 85% to 95% recorded once. The source was peripheral blood, collected in the third trimester of pregnancy. The source is a female donor with multiple sclerosis, enrolled in a pregnancy study.

The rearrangement uses TRBV7-9 and TRBJ2-1; 8 bases align to TRBD2. Per germline, CDR1 SEHNR and CDR2 FQNEAQ (reference sequence). The CDR3 loop spans 13 amino acids. V trimming: 4 bases; J trimming: 7 bases; junction bases outside the gene matches: 3. CDR3 region: CASSWGGRNEQFF. As DNA, the CDR3 is TGTGCCAGCAGCTGGGGCGGGAGGAATGAGCAGTTCTTC.

The gene calls are TRBV27 and TRBJ1-2; the D gene is possibly TRBD1 (5 bases). The length of the CDR3 is 17 residues. Germline V CDR1 and CDR2: MNHEY, SMNVEV (reference sequence). V shed 6 bases and J shed 3 bases, with 23 bases lying between them. Written as DNA, the CDR3 is TGTGCCAGCAGGCCCCTGAAGGTCACGGCAGGGTACTATGGCTACACCTTC. It encodes CASRPLKVTAGYYGYTF.

The gene calls are TRBV10-1 and TRBJ2-1; D ambiguous. CDR1 is WNHNN and CDR2 is SYGVQD in the germline V gene (reference sequence). The germline V and J ends were trimmed by 5 bases and 2 bases, with 7 bases remaining between them. The CDR3 runs 13 residues. The CDR3 nucleotides are TGCGCCAGCAGTAGTGGAGCCTACAATGAGCAGTTCTTC. This translates into CASSSGAYNEQFF.

The genes are TRBV13 and TRBJ1-1; possible D gene TRBD1, 5 bases. The CDR3 extends over 13 amino acids. Trimming shortened V by 4 bases and J by 1 base, and 7 bases separated the two germline ends. Germline-derived CDR1 and CDR2 are PRHDT and FYEKMQ (reference sequence). CDR3 loop: CASSSDRNTEAFF. Here the CDR3 DNA reads TGTGCCAGCAGCTCCGACAGGAACACTGAAGCTTTCTTT.

The rearrangement links TRBV6-1 to TRBJ2-7, with TRBD2 matching over 10 bases. CDR1 and CDR2 (germline): MNHNS, SASEGT. The CDR3 consists of 16 residues. Trimming removed 4 bases from V and 5 bases from J; junction bases left unmatched: 11. The CDR3 region has the DNA TGTGCCAGCAGTGCACCGGGGCTAGCGGGAGTACACGAGCAGTACTTC. It codes for CASSAPGLAGVHEQYF.

This clone was seen just once. The chain has TRBV6-1 and TRBJ2-2, with D maybe TRBD2 (6 bases). This CDR3 comprises 14 residues. CDR1 is MNHNS, CDR2 SASEGT, per germline. Trimming left V 7 bases short and J 4 bases short, with 13 bases between. In DNA form, the CDR3 reads TGTGCCAGCAACATAGCGGAAGGCACCGGGGAGCTGTTTTTT. Residues: CASNIAEGTGELFF.

V and J are TRBV11-2 and TRBJ1-3; possibly TRBD1 for D (5 bases). Per germline, CDR1 SGHAT and CDR2 FQNNGV. V shed 5 bases and J shed 0 bases, with 11 bases lying between them. The CDR3 is 15 amino acids. In nucleotides, the CDR3 is TGTGCCAGCAGCCCAGGGTTGTACTCTGGAAACACCATATATTTT. Amino acids: CASSPGLYSGNTIYF.

The chain links TRBV10-2 to TRBJ2-7, with TRBD2 as a possible D gene (6 bases). The germline CDR1 and CDR2 sequences are WSHSY and SAAADI. This CDR3 has 12 residues. V was pared by 7 bases and J by 3 bases, with 10 bases between. The CDR3 bases are TGCGCCAGCACCGGGAGAGTCTACGAGCAGTACTTC. Residues: CASTGRVYEQYF.

The chain recombines TRBV28 with TRBJ1-1, with a weak D call TRBD1 (6 bases). Germline loops: CDR1 MDHEN, CDR2 SYDVKM. The CDR3 is 15 residues long. V was trimmed by 5 bases and J by 1 base, leaving 14 bases between them. CDR3 region: CASSRRTEPNTEAFF. In DNA form, the CDR3 reads TGTGCCAGCAGTCGCCGGACAGAACCGAACACTGAAGCTTTCTTT.

The rearrangement links TRBV5-1 to TRBJ2-3; no firm D call. The CDR3 consists of 12 residues. In germline, CDR1 is SGHRS, CDR2 YFSETQ. V lost 4 bases and J 6 bases, leaving 9 bases between the germline ends. The CDR3 nucleotides are TGCGCCAGCAGCCTCGTTGCGGATACGCAGTATTTT. It codes for CASSLVADTQYF.

This sequence joins TRBV5-1 and TRBJ2-5, with TRBD1 matching 7 bases. V lost 0 bases, J lost 4 bases, and 0 bases stayed unmatched. The CDR3 is 13 residues long. Germline CDR1 SGHRS, CDR2 YFSETQ. CDR3 protein: CASSLGQGETQYF. CDR3 coding DNA: TGCGCCAGCAGCTTGGGACAGGGAGAGACCCAGTACTTC.

This clone was recorded a few times. The chain links TRBV7-9 to TRBJ1-1; 9 nucleotides match TRBD1. With 2 bases clipped from V and 1 base from J, the junction kept 2 bases outside the gene matches. The CDR3 extends over 15 amino acids. The germline V gene has CDR1 SEHNR and CDR2 FQNEAQ (reference sequence). CDR3 sequence (DNA): TGTGCCAGCAGCTTAACGGGACAGGGGAACACTGAAGCTTTCTTT. Translated: CASSLTGQGNTEAFF.

CDR3 DNA sequence: TGTGCCAGCAGCACGACAGGGGAATGGGAGACCCAGTACTTC. It codes for CASSTTGEWETQYF. V gene TRBV5-5 combines with J gene TRBJ2-5, with 8 bases identical to TRBD1. Losses at the gene ends were 4 bases for V and 5 bases for J; bases not matched to a gene: 7. Germline values: CDR1 SGHKS, CDR2 YYEKEE (reference sequence). The CDR3 sequence is 14 residues long.

This clone has only one observation. CDR3: CAISRDNTDTQYF. The CDR3 region has the DNA TGTGCCATCAGTCGGGACAACACAGATACGCAGTATTTT. J is TRBJ2-3 and V is TRBV10-3; D may be TRBD1 (6 bases). The CDR3 covers 13 residues. Trimming took off 5 bases at V and 2 bases at J, with 8 bases between the two ends. CDR1 and CDR2 from the germline V gene are ENHRY and SYGVKD.

V is TRBV7-2 and J is TRBJ2-1; perhaps TRBD1 as D (6 bases). Trimming cost V 1 base and J 8 bases, with 12 bases left between them. The CDR3 sequence is 14 residues long. Germline values: CDR1 SGHTA, CDR2 FQGNSA. CDR3 in DNA: TGTGCCAGCAGCTTAGGGCGACAGGCCGATGAGCAGTTCTTC. Protein: CASSLGRQADEQFF.

This clone is a singleton in its sample. The chain carries TRBV2 and TRBJ2-7; 13 bases are shared with TRBD2. The CDR3 has 15 residues. Germline V gene lookup returns CDR1 SNHLY and CDR2 FYNNEI. The junction had 9 bases not matched to a gene; V was cut back by 7 bases and J by 6 bases. This CDR3 is CASNLGLAGVAEQYF. CDR3 DNA: TGTGCCAGCAATCTTGGACTAGCGGGAGTGGCCGAGCAGTACTTC. The variable domain in full, completed from reference TRBV2 and TRBJ2-7, reads EPEVTQTPSHQVTQMGQEVILRCVPISNHLYFYWYRQILGQKVEFLVSFYNNEISEKSEIFDDQFSVERPDGSNFTLKIRSTKLEDSAMYFCASNLGLAGVAEQYFGPGTRLTVT.

The rearrangement uses TRBV4-1 and TRBJ1-5, with D unresolved. V dropped 1 base and J dropped 7 bases, with 5 bases sitting between them. Germline CDR1 MGHRA, CDR2 YSYEKL. This CDR3 has 12 residues. This chain's CDR3 is CASSQVGQPQHF. The CDR3 DNA reads as TGCGCCAGCAGCCAAGTTGGCCAGCCCCAGCATTTT.

The chain employs TRBV6-4 and TRBJ2-3; 10 nucleotides agree with TRBD2. The CDR3 spans 14 residues. Germline loops: CDR1 MRHNA, CDR2 SNTAGT. The V and J ends lost 4 bases and 4 bases, in that order; junction bases with no gene match: 2. This chain's CDR3 is CASSGLAGSDTQYF. The DNA of the CDR3 is TGTGCCAGCAGTGGACTAGCGGGCTCAGATACGCAGTATTTT.

V is TRBV4-1 and J is TRBJ1-6, with D perhaps TRBD1 (6 bases). Germline CDR1 MGHRA, CDR2 YSYEKL. This CDR3 contains 16 residues. V dropped 0 bases and J dropped 7 bases, with 13 bases sitting between them. The CDR3 is CASSQDQGLPNSPLHF. The CDR3 DNA sequence: TGCGCCAGCAGCCAAGACCAGGGGCTCCCGAATTCACCCCTCCACTTT.

J is TRBJ1-4 and V is TRBV4-1; D is ambiguous. Looked up from germline, CDR1 is MGHRA and CDR2 is YSYEKL. V dropped 4 bases and J dropped 0 bases, with 9 bases sitting between them. This CDR3 has 15 amino acids. DNA of the CDR3: TGCGCCAGCAGCCCCAGGACTTCAACTAATGAAAAACTGTTTTTT. As protein: CASSPRTSTNEKLFF.

The V and J genes are TRBV2 and TRBJ1-1; D gene uncertain. V lost 5 bases and J 4 bases, leaving 8 bases between the germline ends. Germline CDR1 SNHLY, CDR2 FYNNEI. The CDR3 consists of 12 residues. The CDR3 DNA follows: TGTGCCAGCAGTTCTATTACCACTGAAGCTTTCTTT. Its protein is CASSSITTEAFF. The whole variable domain, filled in from reference TRBV2 and TRBJ1-1, reads EPEVTQTPSHQVTQMGQEVILRCVPISNHLYFYWYRQILGQKVEFLVSFYNNEISEKSEIFDDQFSVERPDGSNFTLKIRSTKLEDSAMYFCASSSITTEAFFGQGTRLTVV.

For the CDR3, the DNA is TGTGCCAGCAGCTCCTTTGGGCAGGGAAGTATAGATACGCAGTATTTT. The encoded protein is CASSSFGQGSIDTQYF. The chain links TRBV5-4 to TRBJ2-3; D might be TRBD1 (5 bases). The CDR3 runs to 16 residues. Trimming took 3 bases from V and 5 from J, leaving 19 bases between them. The germline V gene has CDR1 SGHNT and CDR2 YYREEE (reference sequence). Combining the CDR3 with reference TRBV5-4 and TRBJ2-3 gives the whole variable domain ETGVTQSPTHLIKTRGQQVTLRCSSQSGHNTVSWYQQALGQGPQFIFQYYREEENGRGNFPPRFSGLQFPNYSSELNVNALELDDSALYLCASSSFGQGSIDTQYFGPGTRLTVL.

V gene TRBV11-1 combines with J gene TRBJ2-7, with a possible D match to TRBD1 (5 bases). V lost 5 bases and J lost 3, with 17 bases in between. This CDR3 has 15 residues. Germline V gene lookup returns CDR1 SGHAT and CDR2 FQDESV (reference sequence). The CDR3 DNA sequence: TGTGCCAGCAGCCTCGACAGAGACGCACTCTACGAGCAGTACTTC. It encodes CASSLDRDALYEQYF.

This chain joins TRBV28 and TRBJ1-4; D remains unclear. CDR1 MDHEN and CDR2 SYDVKM come from the germline V gene. The CDR3 loop spans 14 amino acids. Trimming cost V 6 bases and J 4 bases, with 12 bases left between them. The chain's CDR3 is CASSPRDLNEKLFF. CDR3 DNA: TGTGCCAGCAGCCCGAGGGATCTTAATGAAAAACTGTTTTTT.

V usage is TRBV29-1 and J usage is TRBJ2-3; 7 positions match TRBD1. CDR1 is SQVTM, CDR2 ANQGSEA, per germline. The CDR3 runs to 12 residues. The CDR3 nucleotides read TGCACCTACCAGGGGGACACAGATACGCAGTATTTT. Its protein product is CTYQGDTDTQYF.

V and J are TRBV5-1 and TRBJ2-7; perhaps TRBD2 as D (5 bases). This CDR3 has 15 amino acids. The germline gives CDR1 SGHRS, CDR2 YFSETQ. Between the trimmed V and J ends, which lost 2 bases and 1 base, there was a span of 13 bases. The CDR3: CASSLRGYESYEQYF. The CDR3 coding sequence is TGCGCCAGCAGCTTACGAGGGTATGAATCCTACGAGCAGTACTTC.

The chain recombines TRBV7-9 with TRBJ1-5, with 7 nucleotides matching TRBD1. The length of the CDR3 is 14 residues. The germline V gene has CDR1 SEHNR and CDR2 FQNEAQ (reference sequence). Trimming removed 5 bases from V and 4 bases from J; junction bases left unmatched: 5. The DNA of the CDR3 is TGTGCCAGCAGCCTACAGGGGAAGAATCAGCCCCAGCATTTT. This codes for CASSLQGKNQPQHF.

V and J are TRBV6-6 and TRBJ2-1; D is possibly TRBD2 (5 bases). The CDR3 contains 15 residues. V lost 0 bases to trimming and J lost 0 bases, with 6 bases between them. Germline V lookup: CDR1 MNHNY, CDR2 SVGAGI (reference sequence). As DNA, the CDR3 is TGTGCCAGCAGTTACTCCCGGGACTCCTACAATGAGCAGTTCTTC. Protein: CASSYSRDSYNEQFF.

This chain connects TRBV29-1 to TRBJ1-2; 7 bases are a match to TRBD1. Germline CDR1 reads SQVTM; CDR2 reads ANQGSEA. The CDR3 consists of 13 residues. After removal of 7 bases from V and 6 bases from J, the junction contained 11 bases not matched to a gene. The CDR3 region has the DNA TGCAGCGCCTTTACGACAGGGACCGATGGCTACACCTTC. This codes for CSAFTTGTDGYTF.

The chain employs TRBV5-1 and TRBJ2-3; 12 positions match TRBD2. CDR1 is SGHRS and CDR2 is YFSETQ in the germline V gene. There are 17 residues in the CDR3. V shed 4 bases and J 6 bases; nucleotides not matched to a gene: 12. The CDR3 spells CASSLRTTSGSTDTQYF. The CDR3, as DNA: TGCGCCAGCAGCCTTCGAACGACTAGCGGGAGTACGGATACGCAGTATTTT. The full variable domain, its missing parts supplied by reference TRBV5-1 and TRBJ2-3, is KAGVTQTPRYLIKTRGQQVTLSCSPISGHRSVSWYQQTPGQGLQFLFEYFSETQRNKGNFPGRFSGRQFSNSRSEMNVSTLELGDSALYLCASSLRTTSGSTDTQYFGPGTRLTVL.

The chain has TRBV9 and TRBJ2-2; maybe TRBD2 (6 bases). CDR1 is SGDLS, CDR2 YYNGEE, per germline. This CDR3 has 17 amino acids. The V and J ends lost 0 bases and 2 bases respectively, with 14 bases between them. The CDR3 DNA is TGTGCCAGCAGCGTAGGTTGGCCTAGCGTAAACACCGGGGAGCTGTTTTTT. This gives the protein CASSVGWPSVNTGELFF.

CDR3 residues: CASSGGQRTSGNTIYF. As DNA, the CDR3 is TGCGCCAGCAGTGGGGGACAGAGAACCTCTGGAAACACCATATATTTT. The rearrangement joins TRBV10-2 to TRBJ1-3, with 7 bases identical to TRBD1. V dropped 4 bases and J dropped 0; count of bases not matched to a gene: 6. This CDR3 has 16 amino acids. Per germline, CDR1 WSHSY and CDR2 SAAADI.